The text below deals with one T cell receptor (beta chain). V shed 6 bases, J shed 5 bases, and the junction held 9 bases outside the gene matches. The CDR3 runs 15 residues. From germline, CDR1 is SGDLS and CDR2 YYNGEE. The entry originates in a study of identical twins. TCRdb ran MiXCR on the 5' RACE reads and lists one entry per CDR3 protein. The sample consists of around 340,000 distinct CDR3 sequences, approximately 13% of them appearing once. These same data were also listed under a study on yellow fever vaccine responses in identical twins. That source reports: Reportedly, the response of twins' T cells to the vaccine seemed partly convergent, partly personalized.

The chain carries TRBV9 and TRBJ1-4; TRBD1 agrees at 8 bases. Input material: CD8+ T cells sorted from blood. This receptor was identified in a woman between 18 and 30 years old in good health. CDR3 bases: TGTGCCAGCAACCCTGGACAGGGCCCCAATGAAAAACTGTTTTTT. This codes for CASNPGQGPNEKLFF. The whole variable domain, remainder taken from reference TRBV9 and TRBJ1-4, is DSGVTQTPKHLITATGQRVTLRCSPRSGDLSVYWYQQSLDQGLQFLIQYYNGEERAKGNILERFSAQQFPDLHSELNLSSLELGDSALYFCASNPGQGPNEKLFFGSGTQLSVL.